This T cell receptor beta chain was found in a study of T cells in Graves' hyperthyroidism and ophthalmopathy. Study-wide background: Prior to any treatment, at the point of initial diagnosis, peripheral blood was collected.

Not enrolled were patients with uncontrolled infection, other autoimmune disease, pregnancy or lactation. PBMCs were obtained from about 10 ml fresh peripheral blood. General study results and limits: Blood samples included most of the expanded thyroid clonotypes exceeding 0.001.

Researchers amplified the TCR beta CDR3 regions from RNA transcripts. First-round RT-PCR targeting the TCR CDR3 was performed with the HTBI primer set. MiXCR, applied by TCRdb to the multiplex PCR reads, yields one record per CDR3 protein. The sample has fewer than 800,000 distinct CDR3 sequences, 16% seen once. There are 13 residues in the CDR3. The germline V and J ends were trimmed by 3 bases and 8 bases, with 11 bases remaining between them. This clonotype was seen more than once but under ten times. Its antigen is still unknown. This TCR derives from a man between 18 and 35 years old with Graves' hyperthyroidism. The sequenced sample consisted of blood. The genes are TRBV12-3 or TRBV12-4 and TRBJ2-1; D ambiguous. The chain's CDR3 is CASSFLIVDEQFF. In DNA form, the CDR3 reads TGTGCCAGCAGTTTTCTGATCGTCGATGAGCAGTTCTTC.